A selection of T cell receptor beta chains follows, all from one sample in a study of blood T cell repertoires in COVID-19. Sequencing used immunoSEQ multiplex PCR; TCRdb keeps in-frame clones, though not all of them. The table records about 190,000 clones, about 88% of them present only once. Input material: PBMCs or T cells enriched from blood (not recorded which). These receptors were obtained from a woman aged 40-49 years in a cohort exposed to, infected with or recovered from COVID-19 (not recorded which). Each CDR3 is given with its conserved first and last residue. The D gene is left open where the match is weak. The listing skips clone size in some rows; elsewhere it reads once, few, many or a size class.

length	J	V	size	D	CDR3	DNA
13	TRBJ2-5	TRBV27	.	.	CASSLNSQETQYF	TGTGCCAGCAGTTTAAACTCCCAAGAGACCCAGTACTTC
14	TRBJ2-7	TRBV30	.	TRBD1	CAWSVGTGRYEQYF	TGTGCCTGGAGTGTAGGGACAGGGAGGTACGAGCAGTACTTC
15	TRBJ2-7	TRBV27	.	TRBD1	CASSPGTGASKEQYF	TGTGCCAGCAGTCCCGGGACAGGGGCCTCAAAGGAGCAGTACTTC
14	TRBJ2-2	TRBV19	.	.	CASSMQGNTGELFF	TGTGCCAGTAGTATGCAGGGGAACACCGGGGAGCTGTTTTTT
16	TRBJ2-5	TRBV15	.	.	CATSTGRVTGVETQYF	TGTGCCACCAGCACAGGGCGGGTAACGGGGGTTGAGACCCAGTACTTC
12	TRBJ1-2	TRBV6-5	.	.	CASWGEGYGYTF	TGTGCCAGCTGGGGGGAGGGCTATGGCTACACCTTC
13	TRBJ1-2	TRBV10-2	few	TRBD1	CASSPDRNYGYTF	TGCGCCAGCAGCCCGGACAGGAACTATGGCTACACCTTC
13	TRBJ2-1	TRBV2	once	.	CTKGRDVSNEQFF	TGTACCAAGGGCAGGGATGTCTCCAATGAGCAGTTCTTC
13	TRBJ2-1	TRBV2	once	.	CASSATVLNEQFF	TGTGCCAGCAGTGCTACAGTACTCAATGAGCAGTTCTTC
16	TRBJ1-2	TRBV19	.	TRBD1	CASSTSWTGVVNGYTF	TGTGCCAGTAGTACTTCTTGGACAGGGGTTGTGAATGGCTACACCTTC
17	TRBJ2-2	TRBV4-2	.	.	CASSQEAPHRNTGELFF	TGTGCCAGCAGCCAAGAGGCCCCCCACCGAAACACCGGGGAGCTGTTTTTT
15	TRBJ1-2	TRBV3-1/TRBV3-2	.	.	CASSQDPGASGGYTF	TGTGCCAGCAGCCAAGACCCAGGGGCCTCAGGTGGCTACACCTTC
15	TRBJ2-5	TRBV7-7	.	TRBD2	CASSWTSGPPETQYF	TGTGCCAGCAGCTGGACTAGCGGGCCTCCAGAGACCCAGTACTTC
15	TRBJ1-1	TRBV29-1	once	.	CSNSTWRAMNTEAFF	TGCAGCAATTCCACTTGGCGGGCCATGAACACTGAAGCTTTCTTT
14	TRBJ2-4	TRBV11-2	.	TRBD2	CASSLAREENIQYF	TGTGCCAGCAGCTTAGCCCGGGAGGAAAACATTCAGTACTTC
15	TRBJ1-6	TRBV5-1	.	.	CASSLVAGGGSPLHF	TGCGCCAGCAGCTTGGTAGCGGGGGGCGGTTCACCCCTCCACTTT
12	TRBJ1-1	TRBV6-5	.	.	CASSFGGTEAFF	TGTGCCAGCAGTTTCGGGGGGACTGAAGCTTTCTTT
14	TRBJ2-5	TRBV5-4	.	.	CASSLGSVQETQYF	TGTGCCAGCAGCTTGGGGTCAGTACAAGAGACCCAGTACTTC
14	TRBJ1-3	TRBV4-2	.	.	CASKQQGAGNTIYF	TGTGCCAGCAAACAACAGGGTGCTGGAAACACCATATATTTT
17	TRBJ2-7	TRBV7-6	.	TRBD1	CASSLMGQGGLTYEQYF	TGTGCCAGCAGCTTAATGGGACAGGGGGGGCTTACCTACGAGCAGTACTTC
14	TRBJ1-2	TRBV9	.	.	CASSREGQGYGYTF	TGTGCCAGCAGCCGGGAGGGGCAGGGCTATGGCTACACCTTC
15	TRBJ2-1	TRBV9	.	.	CASSVDVAGRDEQFF	TGTGCCAGCAGCGTAGACGTGGCGGGAAGGGATGAGCAGTTCTTC
18	TRBJ1-1	TRBV6-1	.	.	CASSEPPGRASRDTEAFF	TGTGCCAGCAGTGAACCCCCAGGGAGGGCTTCTAGGGACACTGAAGCTTTCTTT
13	TRBJ1-1	TRBV5-5	.	TRBD1	CASSLGTDFEAFF	TGTGCCAGCAGCCTCGGGACAGACTTTGAAGCTTTCTTT
14	TRBJ1-3	TRBV14	.	.	CASSQESSGNTIYF	TGTGCCAGCAGCCAAGAGTCGTCTGGAAACACCATATATTTT
13	TRBJ1-5	TRBV5-1	once	.	CASSLAPDQPQHF	TGCGCCAGCAGCTTGGCTCCCGATCAGCCCCAGCATTTT
14	TRBJ2-1	TRBV29-1	.	.	CSVVTGYSYNEQFF	TGCAGCGTTGTTACAGGGTATTCCTACAATGAGCAGTTCTTC
13	TRBJ1-1	TRBV2	.	.	CASSQGPNTEAFF	TGTGCCAGCAGCCAGGGGCCGAACACTGAAGCTTTCTTT
16	TRBJ1-1	TRBV19	.	TRBD1	CASSTLGQILNTEAFF	TGTGCCAGTAGTACTTTGGGACAGATCTTGAACACTGAAGCTTTCTTT
15	TRBJ2-7	TRBV10-3	.	.	CAISAQQDGEYEQYF	TGTGCCATCAGTGCTCAGCAGGACGGGGAATACGAGCAGTACTTC
13	TRBJ1-2	TRBV9	.	TRBD1	CASSARDRGGYTF	TGTGCCAGCAGCGCACGGGACAGGGGAGGCTACACCTTC
14	TRBJ2-7	TRBV11-2	.	.	CASSPRTTSYEQYF	TGTGCCAGCAGCCCCCGGACTACCTCCTACGAGCAGTACTTC
14	TRBJ2-7	TRBV11-2	.	TRBD1	CASSYGQASDEQYF	TGTGCCAGCAGCTACGGACAGGCAAGTGACGAGCAGTACTTC
14	TRBJ1-5	TRBV27	.	.	CASSQGYSNQPQHF	TGTGCCAGCAGCCAGGGGTATAGCAATCAGCCCCAGCATTTT
13	TRBJ1-2	TRBV4-1	.	.	CASSQRGHRGYTF	TGCGCCAGCAGCCAACGTGGACACCGAGGCTACACCTTC
16	TRBJ1-1	TRBV6-5	.	.	CASSLHRSGLNTEAFF	TGTGCCAGCAGTTTGCACCGTAGTGGGCTAAACACTGAAGCTTTCTTT
15	TRBJ2-5	TRBV11-1	.	TRBD1	CASSLAGQAQETQYF	TGTGCCAGCAGCTTAGCTGGACAGGCCCAAGAGACCCAGTACTTC
16	TRBJ2-7	TRBV7-2	.	TRBD2	CASSRPSLAGIYEQYF	TGTGCCAGCAGCCGGCCTTCACTAGCGGGTATTTACGAGCAGTACTTC
15	TRBJ2-1	TRBV6-5	.	TRBD2	CASSYNAGGLNEQFF	TGTGCCAGCAGTTACAATGCGGGGGGACTTAATGAGCAGTTCTTC
17	TRBJ2-6	TRBV25-1	many	.	CASSREGDNSGANVLTF	TGTGCCAGCAGTCGGGAAGGGGACAACTCTGGGGCCAACGTCCTGACTTTC
12	TRBJ1-1	TRBV7-8	.	.	CASSPRVSEAFF	TGTGCCAGCAGCCCCAGGGTATCTGAAGCTTTCTTT
16	TRBJ2-3	TRBV7-2	few	TRBD2	CASSRNGGASTDTQYF	TGTGCCAGCAGCCGGAACGGGGGGGCCAGCACAGATACGCAGTATTTT
15	TRBJ2-5	TRBV5-8	.	TRBD2	CASSALLARLETQYF	TGTGCCAGCAGCGCCTTACTAGCGAGGCTTGAGACCCAGTACTTC
13	TRBJ1-5	TRBV28	.	.	CASSRWGREPQHF	TGTGCCAGCAGTCGATGGGGGAGGGAGCCCCAGCATTTT
17	TRBJ2-7	TRBV13	few	TRBD2	CASSLGVSGRASYEQYF	TGTGCCAGCAGCTTAGGGGTTAGCGGGAGGGCCTCCTACGAGCAGTACTTC
15	TRBJ1-5	TRBV6-1	.	.	CASSEFWAGEQPQHF	TGTGCCAGCAGTGAGTTCTGGGCAGGGGAACAGCCCCAGCATTTT